This TCR beta chain appears in the sequencing data of a study of graft-versus-host responses after intestinal transplantation. Study-wide points: Clonal ratios of graft-versus-host to host-versus-graft in allografts were high for patients exhibiting graft-donor T cell macrochimerism.

V was pared by 6 bases and J by 7 bases, with 11 bases of the junction left unmatched. This CDR3 region has 15 residues. Germline V gives CDR1 MRHNA, CDR2 SNTAGT. This table comes from immunoSEQ multiplex PCR, and its TCRdb copy is limited to in-frame clones, with some not included. This sample has more than 15,000 clones, with approximately 86% found just once. The study took post-transplant bone marrow from the posterior iliac crest or another site. This clone was found a few times. Antigen specificity is unknown. Sequenced here: bone marrow, sampled around 120 days after transplant. This chain joins TRBV6-4 and TRBJ2-4, with TRBD2 matching over 8 bases. This TCR was sampled from a human patient who received an intestinal transplant, so some T cells may come from the graft donor. CDR3 sequence: CASRGLAGGGNIQYF. CDR3 sequence (DNA): TGTGCCAGCAGGGGGCTAGCGGGTGGAGGGAACATTCAGTACTTC.